This T cell receptor beta chain came from a study of control samples from healthy donors and cancer patients (dated by TCRdb to 2019 to 2021). As concerns this clone: Its antigen target is currently unknown. Nothing much larger sits one base from this clone, and base qualities are not available.

Library construction relied on the immunoSEQ multiplex PCR assay. Drawn from immuneACCESS, this table holds only the in-frame rearrangements with V and J called that TCRdb kept. Clones are partly lost; checked studies trace under half to an unresolved V gene and leave the rest unexplained. This sample comprises some 98,000 clones, 84% of them detected only once. The ten largest clones capture roughly 40% of the sample. In the germline V gene (reference sequence), CDR1 corresponds to LNHDA and CDR2 to SQIVND. The germline ends are 13 bases apart after V is trimmed by 7 bases and J by 4 bases. The cysteine opens and the phenylalanine closes a CDR3 of 13 amino acids. CDR3 DNA is the only sequence kept; it has 39 bases, read in frame from the first base.

Sequencing used PBMCs. This sequence originates from a man in his sixties or seventies with lung cancer. The sequence links TRBV19 to TRBJ1-2; the D segment could be TRBD1, given 6 matching bases. The DNA is as follows: TGTGCCAGTACCCCGGGGGCGGCCTATGGCTACACCTTC. It translates to CASTPGAAYGYTF.